This T cell receptor (beta chain) was identified during a study of blood T cell repertoires in COVID-19. Cohort allocation depended upon clinical history that participants reported. Generated by immunoSEQ multiplex PCR, the TCRdb table keeps only in-frame clones and is missing some. This table has approximately 490,000 clones, approximately 90% appearing once. The TCR originated in a woman between 18 and 29 years old who had recovered from COVID-19. The sample taken for sequencing was PBMCs or T cells enriched from blood (not recorded which).

The CDR3 is CASSEALLKFDREEGNTIYF. The CDR3 region has the DNA TGTGCCAGCAGTGAAGCGCTTCTCAAATTTGACAGGGAGGAAGGAAACACCATATATTTT. The rearrangement links TRBV6-1 to TRBJ1-3, with TRBD1 matching over 7 bases. V dropped 0 bases and J dropped 4; count of bases not matched to a gene: 18. The CDR3 has 20 amino acids. CDR1 is MNHNS, CDR2 SASEGT, per germline.